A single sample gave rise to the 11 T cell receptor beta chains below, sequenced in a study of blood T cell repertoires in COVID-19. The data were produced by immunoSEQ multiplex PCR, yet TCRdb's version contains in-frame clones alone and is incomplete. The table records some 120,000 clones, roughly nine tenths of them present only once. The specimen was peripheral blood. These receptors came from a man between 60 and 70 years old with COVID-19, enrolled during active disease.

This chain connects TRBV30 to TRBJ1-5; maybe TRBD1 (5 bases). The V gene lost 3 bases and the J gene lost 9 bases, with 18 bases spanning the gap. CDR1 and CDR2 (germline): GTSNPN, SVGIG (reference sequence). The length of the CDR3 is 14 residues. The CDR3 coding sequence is TGTGCCTGGAGGGTTCAGGGAGGGTCCGCGCCCCAGCATTTT. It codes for CAWRVQGGSAPQHF.

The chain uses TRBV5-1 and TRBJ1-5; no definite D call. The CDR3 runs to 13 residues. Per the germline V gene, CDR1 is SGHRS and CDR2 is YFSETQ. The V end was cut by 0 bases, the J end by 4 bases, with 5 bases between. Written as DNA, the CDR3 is TGCGCCAGCAGCTTGGACAGAAATCAGCCCCAGCATTTT. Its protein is CASSLDRNQPQHF.

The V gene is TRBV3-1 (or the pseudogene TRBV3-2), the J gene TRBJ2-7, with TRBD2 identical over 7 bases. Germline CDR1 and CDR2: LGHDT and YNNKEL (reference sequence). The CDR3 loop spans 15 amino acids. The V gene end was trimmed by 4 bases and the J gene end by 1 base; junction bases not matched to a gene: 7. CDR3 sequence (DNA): TGTGCCAGCAGCCCCGGCGAGCGGGGATCCTACGAGCAGTACTTC. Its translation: CASSPGERGSYEQYF.

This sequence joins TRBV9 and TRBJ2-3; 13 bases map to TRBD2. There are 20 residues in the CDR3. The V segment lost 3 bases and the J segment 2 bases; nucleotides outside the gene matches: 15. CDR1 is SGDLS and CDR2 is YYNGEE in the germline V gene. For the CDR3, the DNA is TGTGCCAGCAGCGCAAACAGGGGGCCCGGGACTAGCGGGAACACAGATACGCAGTATTTT. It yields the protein CASSANRGPGTSGNTDTQYF.

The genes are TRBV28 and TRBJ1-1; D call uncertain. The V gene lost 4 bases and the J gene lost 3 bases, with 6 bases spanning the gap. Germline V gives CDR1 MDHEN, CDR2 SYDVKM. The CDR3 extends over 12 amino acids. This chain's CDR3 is CASSSGYTEAFF. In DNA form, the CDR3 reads TGTGCCAGCAGTTCCGGGTACACTGAAGCTTTCTTT.

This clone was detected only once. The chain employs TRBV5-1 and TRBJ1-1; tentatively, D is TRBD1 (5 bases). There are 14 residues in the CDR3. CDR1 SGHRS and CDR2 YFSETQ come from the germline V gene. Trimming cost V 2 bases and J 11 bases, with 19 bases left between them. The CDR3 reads CASSFSPTETLAFF. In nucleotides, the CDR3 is TGCGCCAGCAGCTTTAGCCCGACAGAGACCCTGGCTTTCTTT.

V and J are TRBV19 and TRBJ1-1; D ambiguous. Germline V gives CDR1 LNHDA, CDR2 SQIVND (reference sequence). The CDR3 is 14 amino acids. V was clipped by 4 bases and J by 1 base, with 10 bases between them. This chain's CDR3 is CASSTEIGNTEAFF. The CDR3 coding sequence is TGTGCCAGTAGTACGGAGATTGGGAACACTGAAGCTTTCTTT.

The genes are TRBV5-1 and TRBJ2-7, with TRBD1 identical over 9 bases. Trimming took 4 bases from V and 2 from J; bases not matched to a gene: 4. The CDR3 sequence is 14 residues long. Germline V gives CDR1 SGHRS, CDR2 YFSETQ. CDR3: CASSLRDRAYEQYF. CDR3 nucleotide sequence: TGCGCCAGCAGCCTCCGGGACAGGGCCTACGAGCAGTACTTC.

CDR3 DNA: TGTGCCAGCAGTGAGACAGGGATTGGGACTAGCCCTTACACAGATACGCAGTATTTT. Translated: CASSETGIGTSPYTDTQYF. The chain employs TRBV6-1 and TRBJ2-3; 9 bases map to TRBD2. Losses at the gene ends were 3 bases for V and 2 bases for J; bases not matched to a gene: 15. The CDR3 covers 19 residues. Looked up from germline, CDR1 is MNHNS and CDR2 is SASEGT.

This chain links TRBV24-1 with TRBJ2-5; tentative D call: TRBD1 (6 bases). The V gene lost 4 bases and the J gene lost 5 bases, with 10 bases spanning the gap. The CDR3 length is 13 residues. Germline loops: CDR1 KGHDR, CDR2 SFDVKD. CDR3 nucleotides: TGTGCCACCAGTGAGGCAGGGGCCGAGACCCAGTACTTC. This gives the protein CATSEAGAETQYF.

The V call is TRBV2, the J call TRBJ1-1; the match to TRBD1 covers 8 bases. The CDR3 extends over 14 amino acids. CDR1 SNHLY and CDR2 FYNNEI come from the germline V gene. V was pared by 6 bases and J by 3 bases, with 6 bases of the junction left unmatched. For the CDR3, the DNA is TGTGCCAGCAGAATGGGACAGGCGGACACTGAAGCTTTCTTT. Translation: CASRMGQADTEAFF. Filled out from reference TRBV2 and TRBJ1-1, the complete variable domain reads EPEVTQTPSHQVTQMGQEVILRCVPISNHLYFYWYRQILGQKVEFLVSFYNNEISEKSEIFDDQFSVERPDGSNFTLKIRSTKLEDSAMYFCASRMGQADTEAFFGQGTRLTVV.